This T cell receptor (beta chain) was obtained from a study of blood T cell repertoires in COVID-19. The germline V gene has CDR1 MNHNY and CDR2 SVGAGI (reference sequence). The CDR3 has 14 amino acids. The trim removed 0 bases at V and 3 bases at J, leaving 1 base unmatched. Libraries were prepared by immunoSEQ multiplex PCR; TCRdb keeps only in-frame clonotypes and omits some of them. The sample has a few hundred thousand clones, about 88% seen once; the top ten hold 3%. The sample comprised peripheral blood. The sequence was collected from a human donor in a cohort sampled during active COVID-19. The chain couples TRBV6-6 to TRBJ1-1, with 7 bases matching TRBD1. In nucleotides, the CDR3 is TGTGCCAGCAGTTACTCGGGACAGTACACTGAAGCTTTCTTT. It is translated as CASSYSGQYTEAFF.